The clone carrying this TCR beta chain appeared a few times. No antigen is known for it. This entry belongs to a study of cytomegalovirus exposure and HLA in healthy donors. Study observations and caveats: Researchers catalogued about 150 TCR beta chains as cytomegalovirus-associated. Being productive about 90% or about 30% of the time was typical of most TCR beta V segments in an earlier analysis. TCR beta sequences reportedly predicted most subjects' HLA-A and HLA-B alleles accurately.

Use of 60 Vbeta and 13 Jbeta primers characterized the PCR. Here immunoSEQ multiplex PCR was the method, and the copy in TCRdb shows in-frame clones only, minus some. The sample carries some 200,000 clones, around two thirds recorded once. V was trimmed by 7 bases and J by 1 base, leaving 10 bases between them. CDR1 is WNHNN, CDR2 SYGVQD, per germline (reference sequence). The CDR3 spans 13 residues. The J gene is TRBJ1-2, the V gene TRBV10-1, with unresolved D. The receptor was isolated from a man between 40 and 49 years old in good health and CMV-seronegative. The specimen was PBMCs. The CDR3 loop reads CASICGSNYGYTF. CDR3 nucleotides: TGCGCCAGCATATGTGGCAGTAACTATGGCTACACCTTC.